Shown below are 31 T cell receptor beta chains from a single sample sequenced in a study of cytomegalovirus exposure and HLA in healthy donors. In the PCR, 60 Vbeta and 13 Jbeta primers were used. Here immunoSEQ multiplex PCR was the method, and the copy in TCRdb shows in-frame clones only, minus some. The repertoire holds about 130,000 clones, with over 60% as singletons. The sample was PBMCs. These receptors all come from a man under 40 in good health and CMV-seronegative.

The chain links TRBV11-2 to TRBJ1-6, with TRBD1 matching over 8 bases. This CDR3 is 15 amino acids long. V lost 5 bases to trimming and J lost 6 bases; unmatched junction nucleotides: 6. Germline lookup yields CDR1 SGHAT and CDR2 FQNNGV. CDR3: CASSRQGRGNSPLHF. As DNA, the CDR3 is TGTGCCAGCAGCCGACAGGGGCGAGGTAATTCACCCCTCCACTTT.

The genes are TRBV7-2 and TRBJ1-2, with a possible D match to TRBD1 (5 bases). Germline values: CDR1 SGHTA, CDR2 FQGNSA. The V and J ends lost 4 bases and 4 bases respectively, with 16 bases between them. This CDR3 has 15 residues. CDR3 amino acids: CASSSDPGRAYGYTF. CDR3 nucleotide sequence: TGTGCCAGCAGCTCAGATCCAGGGAGGGCCTATGGCTACACCTTC.

V and J are TRBV7-6 and TRBJ2-5, with D possibly matching TRBD2 (6 bases). With 1 base removed from V and 2 bases from J, the gap between germline ends came to 11 bases. This CDR3 spans 15 amino acids. Looked up from germline, CDR1 is SGHVS and CDR2 is FNYEAQ. For the CDR3, the DNA is TGTGCCAGCAGCTTAGTGGTCGGGAGTCAAGAGACCCAGTACTTC. It encodes CASSLVVGSQETQYF.

The J gene is TRBJ2-2, the V gene TRBV5-1; 10 bases are shared with TRBD1. Germline CDR1 reads SGHRS; CDR2 reads YFSETQ. Losses at the gene ends were 3 bases for V and 4 bases for J; bases not matched to a gene: 0. This CDR3 region has 14 residues. CDR3 in DNA: TGCGCCAGCAGCTGGACAGGGGGCACCGGGGAGCTGTTTTTT. Its protein product is CASSWTGGTGELFF.

J is TRBJ2-1 and V is TRBV4-2; TRBD2 matches at 8 bases. J lost 8 bases, V lost 0 bases, and 12 bases had no gene match. Germline-derived CDR1 and CDR2 are LGHNA and YNFKEQ. This CDR3 spans 17 amino acids. CDR3 nucleotides: TGTGCCAGCAGCCAAGATCCCTGGGTTAGCGGGGACTATGAGCAGTTCTTC. It codes for CASSQDPWVSGDYEQFF.

The CDR3 protein is CASSDSSTSGAYEQYF. DNA for the CDR3: TGTGCCAGCAGTGACTCCAGCACTAGCGGGGCCTACGAGCAGTACTTC. The chain employs TRBV6-4 and TRBJ2-5; 10 bases are shared with TRBD2. The DNA end is more similar to TRBJ2-7, so the J call may be wrong. The CDR3 loop spans 16 amino acids. Germline V gene lookup returns CDR1 MRHNA and CDR2 SNTAGT.

In this sample, this clone turned up once. V and J are TRBV14 and TRBJ2-1; the match to TRBD2 covers 8 bases. Germline assignment: CDR1 SGHDN and CDR2 FVKESK. CDR3 size: 16 residues. Germline trimming cut 3 bases from V and 5 bases from J; bases unmatched to any gene: 9. The CDR3 sequence: CASSHLWREVHNEQFF. The CDR3 region has the DNA TGTGCCAGCAGCCACTTATGGCGGGAGGTCCACAATGAGCAGTTCTTC.

The CDR3 protein is CASSVSGSSYNEQFF. DNA for the CDR3: TGTGCCAGCAGTGTTAGCGGGAGCTCCTACAATGAGCAGTTCTTC. The chain employs TRBV2 and TRBJ2-1; the match to TRBD2 covers 9 bases. The CDR3 extends over 15 amino acids. Germline values: CDR1 SNHLY, CDR2 FYNNEI. V gave up 4 bases and J gave up 0 bases; unmatched junction bases: 1.

J is TRBJ1-1 and V is TRBV19, with 7 bases matching TRBD1. The J segment lost 4 bases and the V segment lost 3 bases, leaving 8 bases of the junction unmatched. CDR1 is LNHDA and CDR2 is SQIVND in the germline V gene (reference sequence). The CDR3 runs to 15 residues. In DNA, the CDR3 is TGTGCCAGTAGTATTTCGGACAGGCCGAGCACTGAAGCTTTCTTT. It yields the protein CASSISDRPSTEAFF.

The chain uses TRBV9 and TRBJ2-1; 7 bases line up with TRBD2. The CDR3 has 15 amino acids. V was clipped by 3 bases and J by 4 bases; unmatched bases: 7. Germline values: CDR1 SGDLS, CDR2 YYNGEE. The CDR3 nucleotides read TGTGCCAGCAGCGAGAGCGGGACCACTTACAATGAGCAGTTCTTC. Translation gives CASSESGTTYNEQFF. Combining the CDR3 with reference TRBV9 and TRBJ2-1 gives the whole variable domain DSGVTQTPKHLITATGQRVTLRCSPRSGDLSVYWYQQSLDQGLQFLIQYYNGEERAKGNILERFSAQQFPDLHSELNLSSLELGDSALYFCASSESGTTYNEQFFGPGTRLTVL.

V gene TRBV27 combines with J gene TRBJ2-7; 9 nucleotides align to TRBD1. Trimming at V came to 8 bases and at J to 3 bases, leaving 11 bases not matched to a gene. The germline gives CDR1 MNHEY, CDR2 SMNVEV (reference sequence). The CDR3 contains 15 residues. Written as DNA, the CDR3 is TGTGCCAGCTCAAACCGTCCGGGACAGGGCTACGAGCAGTACTTC. It yields the protein CASSNRPGQGYEQYF.

The chain uses TRBV2 and TRBJ2-7, with TRBD2 matching 8 bases. V dropped 3 bases and J dropped 6; count of bases not matched to a gene: 4. CDR1 SNHLY and CDR2 FYNNEI come from the germline V gene. The CDR3 has 13 amino acids. CDR3 region: CASSDGRGGEQYF. The CDR3 DNA is TGTGCCAGCAGTGACGGGAGGGGAGGCGAGCAGTACTTC.

The chain employs TRBV5-1 and TRBJ2-3, with D possibly matching TRBD1 (6 bases). The CDR3 has 16 amino acids. Germline V lookup: CDR1 SGHRS, CDR2 YFSETQ. With 4 bases removed from V and 2 bases from J, the gap between germline ends came to 17 bases. The CDR3 reads CASSLRQALLTDTQYF. The DNA for the CDR3 is TGCGCCAGCAGCCTTAGACAGGCCCTCCTCACAGATACGCAGTATTTT.

CDR3: CATARQGYSGNTIYF. CDR3 DNA: TGTGCCACCGCCCGACAGGGCTACTCTGGAAACACCATATATTTT. V usage is TRBV15 and J usage is TRBJ1-3; 7 bases are shared with TRBD1. CDR3 length: 15 residues. The germline V gene has CDR1 LNHNV and CDR2 YYDKDF (reference sequence). After removal of 8 bases from V and 0 bases from J, the junction contained 7 bases not matched to a gene.

The chain recombines TRBV11-2 with TRBJ2-5, with D possibly matching TRBD1 (5 bases). The V end lost 0 bases, the J end lost 4 bases, and 21 bases lay between the germline ends. Germline V gene lookup returns CDR1 SGHAT and CDR2 FQNNGV. There are 18 residues in the CDR3. CDR3: CASSLDRRAGPSAETQYF. In DNA, the CDR3 is TGTGCCAGCAGCTTAGATCGTCGAGCAGGGCCCTCCGCAGAGACCCAGTACTTC.

V is TRBV5-1 and J is TRBJ1-5; perhaps TRBD1 as D (5 bases). Deletions cut 0 bases from V and 7 bases from J, with 14 bases between. The CDR3 totals 15 residues. Germline V gives CDR1 SGHRS, CDR2 YFSETQ. CDR3 coding DNA: TGCGCCAGCAGCTTGGATGGCAGGGAGGACCAGCCCCAGCATTTT. Its translation: CASSLDGREDQPQHF.

This rearrangement joins TRBV9 to TRBJ1-2; D gene uncertain. Per the germline V gene, CDR1 is SGDLS and CDR2 is YYNGEE. The CDR3 spans 13 residues. V was shortened by 2 bases and J by 6 bases, with 11 bases between the two germline ends. The CDR3 spells CASSVTTYHGYTF. The CDR3 DNA follows: TGTGCCAGCAGCGTTACAACATACCATGGCTACACCTTC.

The chain recombines TRBV4-2 with TRBJ2-1; the match to TRBD2 covers 9 bases. The ends lost 4 bases at V and 1 base at J; junction bases unmatched: 8. Germline V gives CDR1 LGHNA, CDR2 YNFKEQ. The CDR3 covers 17 residues. The DNA of the CDR3 is TGTGCCAGCAGCCTTAGTAGCGGGAGTGTTTCCTACAATGAGCAGTTCTTC. It codes for CASSLSSGSVSYNEQFF.

The rearrangement links TRBV5-1 to TRBJ2-1; TRBD1 matches 7 bases. V lost 0 bases, J lost 4 bases, and 7 bases stayed unmatched. CDR1 and CDR2 (germline): SGHRS, YFSETQ. The CDR3 contains 16 residues. The CDR3 nucleotides read TGCGCCAGCAGCTTGGAGGCAGGGGGATCTTACAATGAGCAGTTCTTC. This gives the protein CASSLEAGGSYNEQFF.

This chain joins TRBV28 and TRBJ2-5; 7 nucleotides match TRBD1. Trimming cost V 4 bases and J 4 bases; bases outside gene matches: 9. This CDR3 has 15 amino acids. Germline V gene lookup returns CDR1 MDHEN and CDR2 SYDVKM. CDR3 nucleotide sequence: TGTGCCAGCAGTTATCGGCTTTACAGGGGAGAGACCCAGTACTTC. Translated: CASSYRLYRGETQYF.

In this sample, this clone turned up a few times. This rearrangement joins TRBV29-1 to TRBJ2-2; TRBD2 agrees at 14 bases. J was trimmed by 6 bases and V by 4 bases; bases with no gene match: 10. The length of the CDR3 is 17 residues. The germline V gene has CDR1 SQVTM and CDR2 ANQGSEA. The CDR3 reads CSVVQPGLAGAPGELFF. CDR3 coding DNA: TGCAGCGTTGTCCAGCCGGGACTAGCGGGAGCGCCCGGGGAGCTGTTTTTT.

The rearrangement uses TRBV6-1 and TRBJ1-5, with TRBD1 matching 11 bases. CDR1 MNHNS and CDR2 SASEGT come from the germline V gene. With 6 bases clipped from V and 6 bases from J, the junction kept 7 bases outside the gene matches. This CDR3 has 15 amino acids. Here the CDR3 reads CASSPRTGGIQPQHF. The CDR3 coding sequence is TGTGCCAGCAGCCCTCGGACAGGGGGCATTCAGCCCCAGCATTTT.

V usage is TRBV5-1 and J usage is TRBJ2-3; the D gene is possibly TRBD2 (5 bases). Trimming took 4 bases from V and 5 from J, leaving 11 bases between them. The CDR3 is 13 residues long. Looked up from germline, CDR1 is SGHRS and CDR2 is YFSETQ. DNA for the CDR3: TGCGCCAGCAGCCTTCCGGGGTTAGATACGCAGTATTTT. Amino acid sequence: CASSLPGLDTQYF. Variable domain in full (rest from reference TRBV5-1 and TRBJ2-3): KAGVTQTPRYLIKTRGQQVTLSCSPISGHRSVSWYQQTPGQGLQFLFEYFSETQRNKGNFPGRFSGRQFSNSRSEMNVSTLELGDSALYLCASSLPGLDTQYFGPGTRLTVL.

There are a few counts of this clone. The rearrangement uses TRBV5-6 and TRBJ2-2; 14 bases line up with TRBD2. From germline, CDR1 is SGHDT and CDR2 YYEEEE. Trimming removed 2 bases from V and 7 bases from J; junction bases left unmatched: 7. The CDR3 spans 17 residues. CDR3 residues: CASSLPGLAGVFGELFF. CDR3 bases: TGTGCCAGCAGCTTACCGGGACTAGCGGGAGTTTTCGGGGAGCTGTTTTTT.

The rearrangement joins TRBV5-5 to TRBJ2-3; 13 bases match TRBD2. Per the germline V gene, CDR1 is SGHKS and CDR2 is YYEKEE (reference sequence). J gave up 10 bases and V 0 bases, and 8 bases lay outside the gene matches. The CDR3 is 16 residues long. The CDR3 loop is CASSLVGLAGAGAQYF. The DNA of the CDR3 is TGTGCCAGCAGCTTGGTAGGACTAGCGGGAGCAGGGGCGCAGTATTTT.

In this sample, this clone turned up many times. The chain uses TRBV9 and TRBJ2-3, with 7 bases that match TRBD2. Unmatched junction bases numbered 5, after V lost 4 bases and J lost 0 bases. The CDR3 contains 15 residues. Germline CDR1 is SGDLS and CDR2 is YYNGEE. CDR3 residues: CASSLGTISTDTQYF. CDR3 coding DNA: TGTGCCAGCAGCCTAGGGACTATAAGCACAGATACGCAGTATTTT.

The chain uses TRBV5-4 and TRBJ2-7; 10 bases line up with TRBD2. The CDR3 covers 15 residues. With V trimmed by 4 bases and J by 2 bases, 6 bases remained unmatched. Germline V gene data show CDR1 as SGHNT and CDR2 as YYREEE (reference sequence). CDR3 in amino acids: CASSPGLAKPYEQYF. The CDR3 nucleotides read TGTGCCAGCAGCCCGGGACTAGCGAAACCCTACGAGCAGTACTTC.

J is TRBJ2-3 and V is TRBV5-1, with 13 positions matching TRBD2. The V segment lost 5 bases and the J segment 3 bases; nucleotides outside the gene matches: 3. Germline assignment: CDR1 SGHRS and CDR2 YFSETQ. The CDR3 is made up of 15 amino acids. The CDR3 region has the DNA TGCGCCAGCAGACTAGCGGGAGGGAGGACAGATACGCAGTATTTT. As protein: CASRLAGGRTDTQYF. The full variable domain, completed using reference TRBV5-1 and TRBJ2-3, is KAGVTQTPRYLIKTRGQQVTLSCSPISGHRSVSWYQQTPGQGLQFLFEYFSETQRNKGNFPGRFSGRQFSNSRSEMNVSTLELGDSALYLCASRLAGGRTDTQYFGPGTRLTVL.

The chain employs TRBV13 and TRBJ2-7; maybe TRBD1 (7 bases). CDR1 and CDR2 from the germline V gene are PRHDT and FYEKMQ (reference sequence). The CDR3 runs to 15 residues. Trimming stripped 8 bases from V and 0 bases from J, with 17 bases between. In DNA form, the CDR3 reads TGTGCCAGCTCAACGGGCGGGACAGTCTCCTACGAGCAGTACTTC. It codes for CASSTGGTVSYEQYF.

The gene calls are TRBV10-3 and TRBJ2-7; 9 bases match TRBD1. Germline V gives CDR1 ENHRY, CDR2 SYGVKD. The CDR3 covers 21 residues. The junction had 21 bases not matched to a gene; V was cut back by 0 bases and J by 3 bases. Here the CDR3 DNA reads TGTGCCATCAGTGAGTCGCCCACAGGGGGCGGATTTTCTAGGGGATTCTACGAGCAGTACTTC. It specifies CAISESPTGGGFSRGFYEQYF.

The chain carries TRBV27 and TRBJ1-3; D is undetermined. Germline V gene sequence: CDR1 MNHEY, CDR2 SMNVEV (reference sequence). The CDR3 runs to 13 residues. Trimming pared 6 bases from V and 0 bases from J, leaving 6 bases between. The CDR3 region is CASRGSSGNTIYF. CDR3 nucleotide sequence: TGTGCCAGCAGGGGCAGCTCTGGAAACACCATATATTTT.